A single sample is the source of the 27 T cell receptor beta chains below, sequenced in a study of T cells in narcolepsy. The repertoire was sequenced with immunoSEQ multiplex PCR; TCRdb's copy has only in-frame clones and lacks some. This sample carries 25,000 to 35,000 clones, roughly four fifths of them seen once, and the ten largest clones take 0.75% to 1%. Sequencing was carried out using CD45RA- memory CD4+ T cells from PBMCs. The receptor set was obtained from a human donor with narcolepsy.

The chain uses TRBV6-5 and TRBJ2-2, with D uncertain. The CDR3 runs to 14 residues. Trimming took 6 bases from V and 1 from J, leaving 9 bases between them. CDR1 and CDR2 (germline): MNHEY, SVGAGI. CDR3 DNA sequence: TGTGCCAGCAGAGATCACGGGAACACCGGGGAGCTGTTTTTT. As protein: CASRDHGNTGELFF.

This rearrangement joins TRBV7-3 to TRBJ2-3, with D possibly matching TRBD2 (5 bases). Trimming cost V 2 bases and J 0 bases, with 6 bases left between them. The germline V gene has CDR1 SGHTA and CDR2 FQGTGA. The CDR3 has 14 residues. The CDR3: CASSLAGSTDTQYF. As DNA, the CDR3 is TGTGCCAGCAGCTTAGCGGGCAGCACAGATACGCAGTATTTT.

The V gene is TRBV6-5, the J gene TRBJ2-2; D gene ambiguous. The germline gives CDR1 MNHEY, CDR2 SVGAGI. V gave up 6 bases and J gave up 1 base, with 6 bases separating them. This CDR3 has 13 residues. The CDR3 region has the DNA TGTGCCAGCAGGAATGGGAACACCGGGGAGCTGTTTTTT. It is translated as CASRNGNTGELFF.

The chain joins TRBV11-2 to TRBJ2-5; D gene ambiguous. Trimming took 3 bases from V and 2 from J, leaving 10 bases between them. Germline V gives CDR1 SGHAT, CDR2 FQNNGV. CDR3 length: 14 residues. The chain's CDR3 is CASSFGPPQETQYF. CDR3 coding DNA: TGTGCCAGCAGCTTCGGCCCTCCTCAAGAGACCCAGTACTTC. The full variable domain, completed using reference TRBV11-2 and TRBJ2-5, is EAGVAQSPRYKIIEKRQSVAFWCNPISGHATLYWYQQILGQGPKLLIQFQNNGVVDDSQLPKDRFSAERLKGVDSTLKIQPAKLEDSAVYLCASSFGPPQETQYFGPGTRLLVL.

The rearrangement uses TRBV7-5 and TRBJ2-2; TRBD2 was called by the table and not checked on the DNA. TRBV7-5 is described as a pseudogene. The CDR3 has 16 residues. For the CDR3, the DNA is TGTGCCAGAAGCCGAGGGTTCAGGTGGAACACCGGGGAGCTGTTTTTT. Protein product: CARSRGFRWNTGELFF.

The chain is built from TRBV9 and TRBJ1-4; D remains ambiguous. The CDR3 covers 14 residues. V was clipped by 0 bases and J by 8 bases, with 11 bases between them. Germline lookup yields CDR1 SGDLS and CDR2 YYNGEE. As DNA, the CDR3 is TGTGCCAGCAGCGTAGAAGGGATTGGCGAAAAACTGTTTTTT. Residues: CASSVEGIGEKLFF.

V gene TRBV7-6 combines with J gene TRBJ2-1, with TRBD2 matching over 7 bases. In germline, CDR1 is SGHVS, CDR2 FNYEAQ. Unmatched junction bases numbered 9, after V lost 5 bases and J lost 5 bases. There are 15 residues in the CDR3. The CDR3 DNA reads as TGTGCCAGCAGCCCCCGGGTAGCGGGTAACAATGAGCAGTTCTTC. As protein: CASSPRVAGNNEQFF.

This clone was observed a handful of times. This chain links TRBV18 with TRBJ1-4, with D possibly being TRBD1 (6 bases). V was cut by 2 bases and J by 6 bases, with 10 bases left in between. Per germline, CDR1 KGHSH and CDR2 LQKENI. This CDR3 spans 14 amino acids. The CDR3 loop reads CASSPKGGDEKLFF. The CDR3 DNA reads TGTGCCAGCTCACCAAAGGGGGGTGATGAAAAACTGTTTTTT.

A single count supports this clone. The J gene is TRBJ2-5, the V gene TRBV11-3; possibly TRBD2 for D (6 bases). V lost 5 bases and J 2 bases, leaving 12 bases between the germline ends. Germline CDR1 and CDR2: SGHNT and YENEEA. This CDR3 has 14 residues. CDR3 sequence (DNA): TGTGCCAGCAGCGGGGCGGGGCAACAAGAGACCCAGTACTTC. Its translation is CASSGAGQQETQYF.

This chain connects TRBV5-4 to TRBJ2-5; D gene uncertain. The closer fit of TRBJ2-7 to the DNA end suggests the J call may be wrong. Germline CDR1 SGHNT, CDR2 YYREEE (reference sequence). The CDR3 is made up of 14 amino acids. The CDR3 DNA is TGTGCCAGCAGCTTCCTAGGCGGTTCGGGCGAGCAGTACTTC. Its protein product is CASSFLGGSGEQYF.

The chain employs TRBV11-1 and TRBJ2-5; perhaps TRBD1 as D (6 bases). V shed 5 bases and J shed 5 bases, with 12 bases lying between them. The CDR3 spans 13 residues. Per germline, CDR1 SGHAT and CDR2 FQDESV (reference sequence). The chain's CDR3 is CASSQQGFETQYF. CDR3 nucleotides: TGTGCCAGCAGCCAACAGGGTTTCGAGACCCAGTACTTC.

The chain combines TRBV5-4 with TRBJ2-3; TRBD2 matches 11 bases. Germline V gives CDR1 SGHNT, CDR2 YYREEE (reference sequence). This CDR3 is 15 amino acids long. J was trimmed by 4 bases and V by 4 bases; bases with no gene match: 5. The CDR3 DNA reads as TGTGCCAGCAGCGTTAGCGGGGGGGCCCCAGATACGCAGTATTTT. Protein: CASSVSGGAPDTQYF.

This clone was detected only a few times. The V gene is TRBV7-2, the J gene TRBJ1-4; 8 bases agree with TRBD1. CDR1 is SGHTA and CDR2 is FQGNSA in the germline V gene. V lost 3 bases, J lost 8 bases, and 2 bases stayed unmatched. The CDR3 extends over 13 amino acids. This CDR3 is CASSFTGGEKLFF. As DNA, the CDR3 is TGTGCCAGCAGCTTTACAGGGGGAGAAAAACTGTTTTTT.

The chain employs TRBV6-5 and TRBJ2-5; 10 bases fit TRBD1. Germline V gives CDR1 MNHEY, CDR2 SVGAGI. This CDR3 spans 14 amino acids. V was clipped by 5 bases and J by 5 bases; unmatched bases: 5. As DNA, the CDR3 is TGTGCCAGCAGTACACCGGGACAGGGGGAGACCCAGTACTTC. Residues: CASSTPGQGETQYF.

In regard to this clone: Other DNA variants within this sample encode the same CDR3. The gene calls are TRBV9 and TRBJ2-2, with a possible D match to TRBD2 (6 bases). The germline V and J ends were trimmed by 0 bases and 0 bases, with 6 bases remaining between them. The germline V gene has CDR1 SGDLS and CDR2 YYNGEE. The CDR3 contains 15 residues. CDR3 in amino acids: CASSVGLANTGELFF. The CDR3 DNA follows: TGTGCCAGCAGCGTAGGACTAGCGAACACCGGGGAGCTGTTTTTT.

The table lists this clone with a few counts. The V gene is TRBV6-5, the J gene TRBJ2-7; D is undetermined. Germline V gene data show CDR1 as MNHEY and CDR2 as SVGAGI. Deletions cut 6 bases from V and 2 bases from J, with 14 bases between. The CDR3 totals 14 residues. The CDR3 DNA reads TGTGCCAGCAGCACCCCGAAAAACACCTACGAGCAGTACTTC. It specifies CASSTPKNTYEQYF.

The chain employs TRBV6-5 and TRBJ2-7; 8 bases match TRBD1. This CDR3 region has 15 residues. Looked up from germline, CDR1 is MNHEY and CDR2 is SVGAGI. V was pared by 0 bases and J by 1 base, with 2 bases of the junction left unmatched. The CDR3 nucleotides read TGTGCCAGCAGTTACTCGTACAGGGGGTCCTACGAGCAGTACTTC. It is translated as CASSYSYRGSYEQYF.

The chain links TRBV29-1 to TRBJ2-3, with D hard to call. The CDR3 consists of 12 residues. Trimming removed 7 bases from V and 0 bases from J, with 8 bases in between. Germline CDR1 is SQVTM and CDR2 is ANQGSEA. This CDR3 is CSGLTSTDTQYF. Here the CDR3 DNA reads TGCAGCGGATTGACCAGCACAGATACGCAGTATTTT.

This clone has only a few counts. J is TRBJ1-2 and V is TRBV7-2; 7 nucleotides line up with TRBD1. The CDR3 has 12 amino acids. CDR1 and CDR2 from the germline V gene are SGHTA and FQGNSA. V lost 5 bases, J lost 6 bases, and 3 bases stayed unmatched. The CDR3 bases are TGTGCCAGCAGCCCAGACAGGGATGGCTACACCTTC. Residues: CASSPDRDGYTF.

Note on this clone: This same CDR3 is encoded by further DNA sequences in the sample. This chain uses TRBV28 with TRBJ1-3; no clear D gene. Germline assignment: CDR1 MDHEN and CDR2 SYDVKM. The CDR3 is 12 amino acids. The V end was cut by 3 bases, the J end by 4 bases, with 4 bases between. CDR3 sequence reads: CASSLTGNTIYF. The CDR3 DNA reads TGTGCCAGCAGTTTGACAGGAAACACCATATATTTT.

The chain combines TRBV9 with TRBJ1-2; 8 bases line up with TRBD1. Germline lookup yields CDR1 SGDLS and CDR2 YYNGEE. The CDR3 has 20 residues. Unmatched junction bases numbered 22, after V lost 0 bases and J lost 6 bases. CDR3 DNA sequence: TGTGCCAGCAGCGTAGGACCCGCCCCTCCTTTGACAGGGGCCGAGCATGGCTACACCTTC. This gives the protein CASSVGPAPPLTGAEHGYTF.

V is TRBV9 and J is TRBJ1-1; D is ambiguous. This CDR3 has 13 residues. Germline V CDR1 and CDR2: SGDLS, YYNGEE. Between the trimmed V and J ends, which lost 3 bases and 1 base, there was a span of 7 bases. CDR3 sequence reads: CASSARENTEAFF. The CDR3 nucleotides read TGTGCCAGCAGCGCACGGGAGAACACTGAAGCTTTCTTT.

This clone was seen only a few times. The V gene is TRBV27, the J gene TRBJ2-1; D perhaps matches TRBD1 (6 bases). Trimming shortened V by 6 bases and J by 3 bases, and 15 bases separated the two germline ends. This CDR3 spans 15 amino acids. Germline V gene sequence: CDR1 MNHEY, CDR2 SMNVEV (reference sequence). CDR3 nucleotides: TGTGCCAGCAGCCCGGTGGGGGACATCTACAATGAGCAGTTCTTC. Translated: CASSPVGDIYNEQFF.

With regard to this clone: This sample also contains other DNA sequences that code for the same CDR3. The V call is TRBV4-1, the J call TRBJ2-1; 7 bases agree with TRBD2. Germline assignment: CDR1 MGHRA and CDR2 YSYEKL. The CDR3 length is 16 residues. V shed 3 bases and J 6 bases; nucleotides not matched to a gene: 11. CDR3 residues: CASSQTGGFVGNEQFF. In DNA, the CDR3 is TGCGCCAGCAGCCAGACGGGGGGATTCGTTGGCAATGAGCAGTTCTTC.

The chain couples TRBV6-5 to TRBJ1-2; 7 bases line up with TRBD1. With 4 bases clipped from V and 7 bases from J, the junction kept 6 bases outside the gene matches. The CDR3 is 13 residues long. Germline loops: CDR1 MNHEY, CDR2 SVGAGI. The CDR3 coding sequence is TGTGCCAGCAGTTCTGGGACAGCCCTTGGCTACACCTTC. The encoded protein is CASSSGTALGYTF.

The genes are TRBV30 and TRBJ2-1; D call uncertain. Trimming shortened V by 3 bases and J by 4 bases, and 10 bases separated the two germline ends. CDR1 is GTSNPN, CDR2 SVGIG, per germline (reference sequence). The length of the CDR3 is 13 residues. The CDR3 bases are TGTGCCTGGAGCCTCCCAGGATACAATGAGCAGTTCTTC. Translated: CAWSLPGYNEQFF.

The chain recombines TRBV6-1 with TRBJ1-2, with 8 nucleotides matching TRBD1. V lost 7 bases and J lost 7; bases outside the gene matches: 11. Germline CDR1 reads MNHNS; CDR2 reads SASEGT. CDR3 length: 14 residues. This CDR3 is CASTRGQGLVGYTF. In DNA, the CDR3 is TGTGCCAGCACCAGAGGACAGGGCTTGGTTGGCTACACCTTC.